This paragraph reports one T cell receptor beta chain. The antigen is undetermined. As it was prepared, the TCRbeta library received unique molecular identifiers. Via MiXCR, TCRdb re-called the PCR reads, giving one row per CDR3 protein. Here the sample spans around 500,000 distinct CDR3 sequences, 23% being singletons. The data derive from a study of T-cell reconstitution after alpha-beta-depleted transplantation in children. J lost 6 bases, V lost 4 bases, and 9 bases had no gene match. Germline V lookup: CDR1 SQVTM, CDR2 ANQGSEA. The length of the CDR3 is 15 residues. Notes on the study in general: Elevated TCRbeta diversity at day 60 was traced, in some patients, to surviving recipient T cells and thymic progenitors. A year post-transplant, T-cell counts and diversity derived mostly from newly produced T cells. Several hundred graft clones that had expanded were reportedly the source of alpha-beta T cells about two months after transplant.

The TCR was taken from a boy in the first two years of life who had a stem cell transplant for acute myeloid leukemia, so the T cells may come from the graft donor. The chain uses TRBV29-1 and TRBJ2-3, with 11 positions matching TRBD2. The sequenced sample was PBMCs, mostly from graft donor cells, obtained 360 days after TCRalphabeta/CD19-depleted stem cell transplant. The CDR3 DNA follows: TGCAGCGTTGTTGGTCCGGCTAGCGGGGGGGATACGCAGTATTTT. Translated, it gives CSVVGPASGGDTQYF.